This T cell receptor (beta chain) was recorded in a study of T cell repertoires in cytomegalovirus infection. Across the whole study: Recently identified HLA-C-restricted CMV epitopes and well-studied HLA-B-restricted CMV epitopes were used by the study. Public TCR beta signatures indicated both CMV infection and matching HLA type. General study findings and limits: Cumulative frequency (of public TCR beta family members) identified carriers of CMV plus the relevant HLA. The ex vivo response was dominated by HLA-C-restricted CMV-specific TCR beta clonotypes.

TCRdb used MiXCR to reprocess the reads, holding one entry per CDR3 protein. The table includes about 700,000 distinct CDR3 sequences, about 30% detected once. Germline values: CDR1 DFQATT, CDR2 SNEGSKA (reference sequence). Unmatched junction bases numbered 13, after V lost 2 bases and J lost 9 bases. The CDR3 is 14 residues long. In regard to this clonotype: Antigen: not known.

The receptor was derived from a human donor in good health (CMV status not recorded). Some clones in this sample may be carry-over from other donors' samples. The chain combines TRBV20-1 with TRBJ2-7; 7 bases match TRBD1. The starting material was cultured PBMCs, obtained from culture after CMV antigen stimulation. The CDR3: CSARSDRETIAQYF. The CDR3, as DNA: TGCAGTGCTAGATCAGACAGGGAGACTATCGCGCAGTACTTC.